These 4 T cell receptor beta chains were sequenced from one sample in a study of blood T cell repertoires in COVID-19. Profiling relied on immunoSEQ multiplex PCR, and the TCRdb table lists in-frame clones only, not all of them. This sample yields about 170,000 clones, of which around 87% are seen a single time; 2.5% to 3% belongs to the top ten. Sequencing input: peripheral blood. Receptors originate from a woman of 80 years or more with COVID-19, enrolled during active disease.

For the CDR3, the DNA is TGCGCCAGCAGCCAAGCCCCAACAGGGGAAGAGACCCAGTACTTC. Translated: CASSQAPTGEETQYF. The rearrangement uses TRBV4-1 and TRBJ2-5; TRBD1 agrees at 7 bases. CDR1 MGHRA and CDR2 YSYEKL come from the germline V gene. The CDR3 loop spans 15 amino acids. With V trimmed by 1 base and J by 3 bases, 5 bases remained unmatched.

This clone has just one count. The chain recombines TRBV6-5 with TRBJ2-7, with D possibly matching TRBD1 (6 bases). Trimming removed 6 bases at V and 3 bases at J, with 9 bases between. The CDR3 sequence is 12 residues long. In germline, CDR1 is MNHEY, CDR2 SVGAGI. This CDR3 is CASSRGSYEQYF. The CDR3 nucleotides read TGTGCCAGCAGCAGGGGTAGCTACGAGCAGTACTTC.

The chain recombines TRBV4-3 with TRBJ2-5; D ambiguous. The CDR3 sequence is 10 residues long. The germline V gene encodes CDR1 LGHNA and CDR2 YSLEER. V was clipped by 2 bases and J by 8 bases, with 3 bases between them. The CDR3 protein is CASSQPTQYF. CDR3 DNA: TGCGCCAGCAGCCAACCTACCCAGTACTTC.

The V call is TRBV7-9, the J call TRBJ2-5, with D perhaps matching TRBD2 (6 bases). The germline CDR1 and CDR2 sequences are SEHNR and FQNEAQ (reference sequence). The CDR3 contains 16 residues. Trimming took off 5 bases at V and 10 bases at J, with 26 bases between the two ends. CDR3 protein: CASSAWGGAGSSYQYF. Written as DNA, the CDR3 is TGTGCCAGCAGCGCCTGGGGAGGAGCGGGTAGTTCGTACCAGTACTTC.